This record concerns one T cell receptor beta chain sequence. The germline CDR1 and CDR2 sequences are ENHRY and SYGVKD. Trimming removed 7 bases from V and 2 bases from J, with 11 bases in between. The CDR3 extends over 13 amino acids. Diagnosing involved the use of clinical symptoms, serum thyroxine and TRAb, thyroid ultrasound and orbital computed tomography. TCR beta CDR3 sequences were amplified from RNA transcripts. A set of HTBI primers served as the primers for a first-round RT-PCR of the TCR CDR3. Using its own MiXCR run on the multiplex PCR reads, TCRdb lists one record per CDR3 protein. The sample carries 450,000 to 650,000 distinct CDR3 sequences, about a sixth recorded once. This specimen comes from a study of T cells in Graves' hyperthyroidism and ophthalmopathy.

The sequenced sample consisted of blood. V is TRBV10-3 and J is TRBJ1-1; D is possibly TRBD1 (5 bases). This clonotype was obtained from a woman younger than 35 with Graves' ophthalmopathy. CDR3 DNA: TGTGCCATCAAAGGGGTGGAAAACACTGAAGCTTTCTTT. This encodes CAIKGVENTEAFF.